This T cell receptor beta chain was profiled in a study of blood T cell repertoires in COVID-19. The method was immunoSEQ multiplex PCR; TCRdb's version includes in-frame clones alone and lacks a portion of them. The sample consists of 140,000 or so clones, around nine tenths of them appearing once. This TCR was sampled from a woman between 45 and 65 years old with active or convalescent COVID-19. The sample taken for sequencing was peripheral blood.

This chain's CDR3 is CASSSGTGHTEAFF. CDR3 nucleotide sequence: TGTGCCAGCAGCTCCGGGACAGGTCACACTGAAGCTTTCTTT. This chain links TRBV7-9 with TRBJ1-1, with 8 bases lining up with TRBD1. Trimming removed 4 bases from V and 3 bases from J; junction bases left unmatched: 4. Germline V CDR1 and CDR2: SEHNR, FQNEAQ (reference sequence). The CDR3 length is 14 residues.